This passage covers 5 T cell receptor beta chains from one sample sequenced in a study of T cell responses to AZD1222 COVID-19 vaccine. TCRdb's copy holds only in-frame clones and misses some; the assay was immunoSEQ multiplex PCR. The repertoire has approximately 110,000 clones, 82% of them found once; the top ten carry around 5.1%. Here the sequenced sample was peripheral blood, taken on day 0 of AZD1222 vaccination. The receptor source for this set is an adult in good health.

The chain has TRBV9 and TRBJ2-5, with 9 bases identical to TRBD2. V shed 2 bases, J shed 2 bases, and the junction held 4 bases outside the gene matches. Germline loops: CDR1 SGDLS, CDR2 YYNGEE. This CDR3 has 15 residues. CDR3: CASSVMAGGQETQYF. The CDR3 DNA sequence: TGTGCCAGCAGCGTTATGGCGGGGGGGCAAGAGACCCAGTACTTC.

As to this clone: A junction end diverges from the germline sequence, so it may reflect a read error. CDR3 in amino acids: CASSGGGSGYHSPLHF. The CDR3 coding sequence is TGTGCCAGCTCAGGAGGAGGCAGCGGCTATCATTCACCCCTCCACTTT. V usage is TRBV18 and J usage is TRBJ1-6; D remains ambiguous. The CDR3 runs 16 residues. CDR1 and CDR2 (germline): KGHSH, LQKENI.

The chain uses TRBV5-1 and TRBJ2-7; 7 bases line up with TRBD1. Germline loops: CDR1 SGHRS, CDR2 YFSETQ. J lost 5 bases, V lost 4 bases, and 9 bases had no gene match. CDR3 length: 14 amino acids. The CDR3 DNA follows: TGCGCCAGCAGCACCAGGGGGTTTGTCGACGAGCAGTACTTC. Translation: CASSTRGFVDEQYF.

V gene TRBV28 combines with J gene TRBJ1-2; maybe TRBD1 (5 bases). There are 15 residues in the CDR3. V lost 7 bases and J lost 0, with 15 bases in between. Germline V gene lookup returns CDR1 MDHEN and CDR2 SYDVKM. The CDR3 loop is CASIELQVANYGYTF. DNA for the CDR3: TGTGCCAGCATCGAGCTACAGGTAGCTAACTATGGCTACACCTTC.

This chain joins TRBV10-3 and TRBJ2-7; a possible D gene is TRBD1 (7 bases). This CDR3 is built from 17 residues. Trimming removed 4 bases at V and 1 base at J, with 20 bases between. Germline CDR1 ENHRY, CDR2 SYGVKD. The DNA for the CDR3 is TGTGCCATCAGTGGCGGGGAACAGGGGTTGGTGTCCTACGAGCAGTACTTC. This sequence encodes CAISGGEQGLVSYEQYF.